This T cell receptor (beta chain) emerged from a study of blood T cell repertoires in COVID-19. A Seattle source enrolled patients during active infection and followed them longitudinally. TCRdb's copy holds only in-frame clones and misses some; the assay was immunoSEQ multiplex PCR. The data contain about 230,000 clones, 85% to 90% of them singletons. The sequence derives from a man over 45 with COVID-19, enrolled during active disease. The sequenced sample consisted of peripheral blood.

CDR3 DNA sequence: TGTGCCAGCAGCCCGGGGGGGACTAGTGGAACCGGGGAGCTGTTTTTT. This translates into CASSPGGTSGTGELFF. The V gene is TRBV7-3, the J gene TRBJ2-2, with TRBD2 identical over 8 bases. Looked up from germline, CDR1 is SGHTA and CDR2 is FQGTGA. The J segment lost 5 bases and the V segment lost 5 bases, leaving 10 bases of the junction unmatched. This CDR3 is 16 amino acids long. Full variable domain (outside the CDR3, taken from reference TRBV7-3 and TRBJ2-2): GAGVSQTPSNKVTEKGKYVELRCDPISGHTALYWYRQSLGQGPEFLIYFQGTGAADDSGLPNDRFFAVRPEGSVSTLKIQRTERGDSAVYLCASSPGGTSGTGELFFGEGSRLTVL.